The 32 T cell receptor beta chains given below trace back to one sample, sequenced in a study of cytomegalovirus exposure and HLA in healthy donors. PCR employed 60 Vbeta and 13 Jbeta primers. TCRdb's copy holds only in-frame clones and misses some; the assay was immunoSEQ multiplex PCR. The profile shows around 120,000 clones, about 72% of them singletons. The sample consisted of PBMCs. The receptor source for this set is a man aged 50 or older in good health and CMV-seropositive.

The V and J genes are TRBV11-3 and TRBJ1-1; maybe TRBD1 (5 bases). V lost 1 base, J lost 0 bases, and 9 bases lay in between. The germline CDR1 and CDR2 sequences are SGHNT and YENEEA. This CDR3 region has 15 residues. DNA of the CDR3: TGTGCCAGCAGCTTAGTAGCGGGGGTGAACACTGAAGCTTTCTTT. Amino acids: CASSLVAGVNTEAFF.

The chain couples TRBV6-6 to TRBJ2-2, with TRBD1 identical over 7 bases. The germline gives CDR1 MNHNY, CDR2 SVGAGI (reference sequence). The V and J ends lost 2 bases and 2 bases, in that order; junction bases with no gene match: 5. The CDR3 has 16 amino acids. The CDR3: CASSYRRQGNTGELFF. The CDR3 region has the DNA TGTGCCAGCAGTTACCGCAGACAGGGTAACACCGGGGAGCTGTTTTTT.

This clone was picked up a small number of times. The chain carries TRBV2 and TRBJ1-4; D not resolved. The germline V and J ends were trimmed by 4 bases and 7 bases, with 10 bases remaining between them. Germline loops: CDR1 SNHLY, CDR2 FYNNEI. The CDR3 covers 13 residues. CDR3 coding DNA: TGTGCCAGCAGTGGGCGGACTCCTGAAAAACTGTTTTTT. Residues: CASSGRTPEKLFF. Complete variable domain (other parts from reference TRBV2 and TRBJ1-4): EPEVTQTPSHQVTQMGQEVILRCVPISNHLYFYWYRQILGQKVEFLVSFYNNEISEKSEIFDDQFSVERPDGSNFTLKIRSTKLEDSAMYFCASSGRTPEKLFFGSGTQLSVL.

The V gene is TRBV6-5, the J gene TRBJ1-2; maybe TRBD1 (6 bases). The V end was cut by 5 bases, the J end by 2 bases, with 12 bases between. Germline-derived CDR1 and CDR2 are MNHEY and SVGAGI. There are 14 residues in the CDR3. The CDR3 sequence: CASSEGGPNYGYTF. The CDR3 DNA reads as TGTGCCAGCAGTGAAGGGGGACCGAACTATGGCTACACCTTC.

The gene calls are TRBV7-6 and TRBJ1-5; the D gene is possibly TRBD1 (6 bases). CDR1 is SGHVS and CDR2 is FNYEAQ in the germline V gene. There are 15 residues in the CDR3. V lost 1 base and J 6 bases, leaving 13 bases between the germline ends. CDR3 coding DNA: TGTGCCAGCAGCTTAGTTACAGGGAGCTCTCAGCCCCAGCATTTT. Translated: CASSLVTGSSQPQHF.

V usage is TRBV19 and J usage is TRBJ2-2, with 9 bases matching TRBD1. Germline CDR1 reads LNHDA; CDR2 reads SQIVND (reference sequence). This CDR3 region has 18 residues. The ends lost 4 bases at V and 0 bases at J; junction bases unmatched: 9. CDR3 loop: CASSTRDRVKSNTGELFF. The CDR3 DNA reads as TGTGCCAGTAGTACCCGGGACAGGGTGAAGTCGAACACCGGGGAGCTGTTTTTT.

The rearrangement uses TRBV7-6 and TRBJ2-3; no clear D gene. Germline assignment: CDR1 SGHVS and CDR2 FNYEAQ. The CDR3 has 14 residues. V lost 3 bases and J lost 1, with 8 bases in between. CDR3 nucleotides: TGTGCCAGCAGCTTTTCAGTCGGCACAGATACGCAGTATTTT. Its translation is CASSFSVGTDTQYF.

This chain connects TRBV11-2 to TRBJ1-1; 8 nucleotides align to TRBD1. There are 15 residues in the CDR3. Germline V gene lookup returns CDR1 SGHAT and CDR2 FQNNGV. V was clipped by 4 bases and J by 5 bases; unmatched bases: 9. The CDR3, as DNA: TGTGCCAGCAGCTCCGGACAGGGAAGAGGGACTGAAGCTTTCTTT. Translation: CASSSGQGRGTEAFF.

In nucleotides, the CDR3 is TGTGCCAGCAGTTCCTCCGGGGGGCCTCCCGCGATCTATGGCTACACCTTC. Protein: CASSSSGGPPAIYGYTF. V and J are TRBV28 and TRBJ1-2; TRBD1 is a possible D gene (6 bases). Germline V gene data show CDR1 as MDHEN and CDR2 as SYDVKM. The CDR3 runs to 17 residues. The V end was cut by 4 bases, the J end by 4 bases, with 22 bases between.

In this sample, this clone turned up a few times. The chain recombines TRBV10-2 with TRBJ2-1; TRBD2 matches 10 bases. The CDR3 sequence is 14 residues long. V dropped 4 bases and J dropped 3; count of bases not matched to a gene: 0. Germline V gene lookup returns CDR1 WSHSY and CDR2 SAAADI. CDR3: CASSGTSGYNEQFF. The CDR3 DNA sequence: TGCGCCAGCAGTGGGACTAGCGGCTACAATGAGCAGTTCTTC.

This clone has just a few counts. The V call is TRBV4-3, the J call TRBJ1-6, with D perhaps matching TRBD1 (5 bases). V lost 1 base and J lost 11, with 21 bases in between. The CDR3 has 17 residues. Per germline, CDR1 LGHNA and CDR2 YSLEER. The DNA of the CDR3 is TGCGCCAGCAGCCAAGGCATGAGGACACCCGTTTCCCCACCCCTCCACTTT. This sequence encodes CASSQGMRTPVSPPLHF.

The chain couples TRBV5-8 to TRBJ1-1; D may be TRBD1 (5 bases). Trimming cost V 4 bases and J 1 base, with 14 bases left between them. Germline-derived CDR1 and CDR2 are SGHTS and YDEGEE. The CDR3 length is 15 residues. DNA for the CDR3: TGTGCCAGCAGCGCTTGGGGGGGGTCGAACACTGAAGCTTTCTTT. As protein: CASSAWGGSNTEAFF.

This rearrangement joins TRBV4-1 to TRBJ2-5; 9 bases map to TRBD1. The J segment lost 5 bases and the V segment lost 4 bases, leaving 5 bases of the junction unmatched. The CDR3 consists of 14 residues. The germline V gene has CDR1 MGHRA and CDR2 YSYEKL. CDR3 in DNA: TGCGCCAGCAGCCCGGACAGGGGAACGGAGACCCAGTACTTC. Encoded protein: CASSPDRGTETQYF.

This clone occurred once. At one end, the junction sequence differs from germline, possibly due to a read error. The CDR3 sequence is CASTLNDGGTPSYNEQFF. DNA of the CDR3: TGTGCCAGCACCTTAAACGACGGGGGGACGCCCTCCTACAATGAGCAGTTCTTC. The rearrangement uses TRBV7-9 and TRBJ2-1, with 7 bases identical to TRBD2. The CDR3 is 18 amino acids. Germline CDR1 and CDR2: SEHNR and FQNEAQ (reference sequence).

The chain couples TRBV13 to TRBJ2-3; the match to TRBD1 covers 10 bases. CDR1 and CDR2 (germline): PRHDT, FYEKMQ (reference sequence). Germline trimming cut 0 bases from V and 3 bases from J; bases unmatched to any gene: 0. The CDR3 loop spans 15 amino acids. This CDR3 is CASSLGDRGTDTQYF. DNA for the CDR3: TGTGCCAGCAGCTTAGGGGACAGGGGGACAGATACGCAGTATTTT.

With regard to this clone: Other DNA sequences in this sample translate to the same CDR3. This chain's CDR3 is CASSHSPGGGNTIYF. DNA for the CDR3: TGCGCCAGCAGCCACAGTCCCGGAGGAGGAAACACCATATATTTT. V gene TRBV4-1 combines with J gene TRBJ1-3; D is unresolved. The CDR3 runs 15 residues. Trimming shortened V by 3 bases and J by 4 bases, and 13 bases separated the two germline ends. Germline V lookup: CDR1 MGHRA, CDR2 YSYEKL.

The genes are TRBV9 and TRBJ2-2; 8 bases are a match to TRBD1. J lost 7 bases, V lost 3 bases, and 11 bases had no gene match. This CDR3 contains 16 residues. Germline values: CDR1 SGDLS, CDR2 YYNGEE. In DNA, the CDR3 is TGTGCCAGCAGCGGCCAGGGGGCGCGGTTTGTCGGGGAGCTGTTTTTT. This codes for CASSGQGARFVGELFF.

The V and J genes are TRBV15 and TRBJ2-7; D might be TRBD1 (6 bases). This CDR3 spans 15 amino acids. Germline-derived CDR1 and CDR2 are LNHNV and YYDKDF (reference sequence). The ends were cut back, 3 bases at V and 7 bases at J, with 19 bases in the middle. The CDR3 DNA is TGTGCCACCAGCAGTCTTGCCGGGGTTAGGGGGGAGCAGTACTTC. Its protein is CATSSLAGVRGEQYF.

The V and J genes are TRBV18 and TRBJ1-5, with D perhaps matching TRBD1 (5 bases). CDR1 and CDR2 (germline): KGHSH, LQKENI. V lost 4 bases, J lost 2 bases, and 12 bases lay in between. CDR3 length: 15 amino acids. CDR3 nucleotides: TGTGCCAGCTCACAGGGGTTGGGTGGCAATCAGCCCCAGCATTTT. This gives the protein CASSQGLGGNQPQHF.

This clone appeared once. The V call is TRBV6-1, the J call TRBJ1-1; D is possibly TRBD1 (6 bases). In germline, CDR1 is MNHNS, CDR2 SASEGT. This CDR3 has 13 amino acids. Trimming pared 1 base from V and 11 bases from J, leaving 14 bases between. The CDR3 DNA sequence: TGTGCCAGCAGTGAAGTAGGGGGGGCGATGGCTTTCTTT. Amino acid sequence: CASSEVGGAMAFF.

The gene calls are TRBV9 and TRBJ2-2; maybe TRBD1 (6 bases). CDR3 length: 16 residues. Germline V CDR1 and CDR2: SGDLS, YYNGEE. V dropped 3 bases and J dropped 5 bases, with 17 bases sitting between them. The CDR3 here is CASSAVRGTGTGELFF. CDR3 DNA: TGTGCCAGCAGCGCCGTTAGGGGGACGGGAACCGGGGAGCTGTTTTTT.

The CDR3 bases are TGTGCCAGCAGACAAGAATGGAGAGATTTTAGCAATCAGCCCCAGCATTTT. Its protein is CASRQEWRDFSNQPQHF. The chain couples TRBV5-8 to TRBJ1-5; D unclear. V was pared by 5 bases and J by 0 bases, with 18 bases between. The germline gives CDR1 SGHTS, CDR2 YDEGEE. This CDR3 contains 17 residues.

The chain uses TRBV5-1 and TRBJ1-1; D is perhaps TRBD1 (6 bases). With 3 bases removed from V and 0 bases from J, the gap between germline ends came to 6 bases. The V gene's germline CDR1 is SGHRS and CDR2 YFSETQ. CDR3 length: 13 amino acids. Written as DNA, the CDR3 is TGCGCCAGCAGCTGGGACATGAACACTGAAGCTTTCTTT. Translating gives CASSWDMNTEAFF.

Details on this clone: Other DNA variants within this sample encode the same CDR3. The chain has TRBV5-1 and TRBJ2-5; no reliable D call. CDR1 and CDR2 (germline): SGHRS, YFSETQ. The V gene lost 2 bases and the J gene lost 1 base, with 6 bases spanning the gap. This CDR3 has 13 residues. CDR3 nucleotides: TGCGCCAGCAGCTTACAGTCCCAAGAGACCCAGTACTTC. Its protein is CASSLQSQETQYF.

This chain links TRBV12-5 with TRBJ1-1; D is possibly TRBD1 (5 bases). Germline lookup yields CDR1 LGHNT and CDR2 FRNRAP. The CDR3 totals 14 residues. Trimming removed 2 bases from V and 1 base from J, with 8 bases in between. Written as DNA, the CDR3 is TGTGCTAGTGGTTTGTCCACAGGGAACACTGAAGCTTTCTTT. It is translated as CASGLSTGNTEAFF.

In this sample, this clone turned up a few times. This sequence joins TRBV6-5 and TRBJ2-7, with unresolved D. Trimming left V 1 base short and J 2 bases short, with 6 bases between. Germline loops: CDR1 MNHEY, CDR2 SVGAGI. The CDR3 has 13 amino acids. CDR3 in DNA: TGTGCCAGCAGTTACTTCGAGACCTACGAGCAGTACTTC. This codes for CASSYFETYEQYF.

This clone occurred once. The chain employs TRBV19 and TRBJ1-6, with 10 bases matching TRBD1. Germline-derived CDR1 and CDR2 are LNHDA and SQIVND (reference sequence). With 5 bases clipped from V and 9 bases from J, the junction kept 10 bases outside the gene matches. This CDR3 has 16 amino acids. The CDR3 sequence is CASSLPSGTGASPLHF. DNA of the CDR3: TGTGCCAGTAGTTTACCCTCCGGGACAGGGGCTTCACCCCTCCACTTT.

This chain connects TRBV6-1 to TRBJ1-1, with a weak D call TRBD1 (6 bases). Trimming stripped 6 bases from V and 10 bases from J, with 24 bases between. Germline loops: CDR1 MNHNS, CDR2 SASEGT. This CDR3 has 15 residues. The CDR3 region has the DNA TGTGCCAGCAGGATGGAGGGGGGGTTAAGGGTGGGAGCTTTCTTT. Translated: CASRMEGGLRVGAFF.

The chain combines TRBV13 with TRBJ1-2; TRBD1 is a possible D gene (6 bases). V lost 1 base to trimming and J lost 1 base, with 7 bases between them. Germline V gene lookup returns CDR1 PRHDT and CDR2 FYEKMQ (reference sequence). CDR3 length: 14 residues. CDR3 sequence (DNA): TGTGCCAGCAGCTTAGTACAGGGTAACTATGGCTACACCTTC. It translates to CASSLVQGNYGYTF. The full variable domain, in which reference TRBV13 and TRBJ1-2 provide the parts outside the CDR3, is AAGVIQSPRHLIKEKRETATLKCYPIPRHDTVYWYQQGPGQDPQFLISFYEKMQSDKGSIPDRFSAQQFSDYHSELNMSSLELGDSALYFCASSLVQGNYGYTFGSGTRLTVV.

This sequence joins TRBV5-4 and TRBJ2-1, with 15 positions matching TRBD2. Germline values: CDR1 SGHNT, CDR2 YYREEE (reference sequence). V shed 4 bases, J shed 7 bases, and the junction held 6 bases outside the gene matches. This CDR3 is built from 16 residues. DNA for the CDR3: TGTGCCAGCAGCCGGGGGACTAGCGGGGGGAGGAATGAGCAGTTCTTC. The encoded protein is CASSRGTSGGRNEQFF. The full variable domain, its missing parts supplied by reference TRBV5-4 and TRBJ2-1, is ETGVTQSPTHLIKTRGQQVTLRCSSQSGHNTVSWYQQALGQGPQFIFQYYREEENGRGNFPPRFSGLQFPNYSSELNVNALELDDSALYLCASSRGTSGGRNEQFFGPGTRLTVL.

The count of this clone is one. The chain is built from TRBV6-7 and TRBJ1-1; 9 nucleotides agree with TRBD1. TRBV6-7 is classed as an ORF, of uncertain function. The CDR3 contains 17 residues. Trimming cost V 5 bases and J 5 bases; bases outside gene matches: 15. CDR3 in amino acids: CASSHRGQALGSTEAFF. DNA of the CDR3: TGTGCCAGCAGTCACAGGGGGCAGGCCCTGGGTAGTACTGAAGCTTTCTTT.

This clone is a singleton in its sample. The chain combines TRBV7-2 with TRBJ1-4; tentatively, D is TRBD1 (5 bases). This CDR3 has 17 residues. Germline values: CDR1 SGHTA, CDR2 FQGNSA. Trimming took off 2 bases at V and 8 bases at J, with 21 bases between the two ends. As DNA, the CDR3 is TGTGCCAGCAGCTTACAGTATTCTGCAGCTGGGGGGGAAAAACTGTTTTTT. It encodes CASSLQYSAAGGEKLFF.